Presented here are 6 T cell receptor beta chains from one specimen sequenced in a study of T-cell memory formation after mild COVID-19. One entry per CDR3 protein results from TCRdb running MiXCR on the 5' RACE reads. The sample includes roughly 150,000 distinct CDR3 sequences, about 14% of them seen just once. Sequenced: PBMCs or a T cell subset sorted from them (not recorded which). The receptors come from an adult woman who had mild COVID-19 (a few samples of this study predate the infection). Cell type and time point are not known.

The rearrangement uses TRBV4-1 and TRBJ1-5; D is perhaps TRBD1 (5 bases). Germline-derived CDR1 and CDR2 are MGHRA and YSYEKL. The CDR3 consists of 15 residues. Trimming removed 3 bases from V and 1 base from J, with 10 bases in between. This chain's CDR3 is CASSQVRVSNQPQHF. CDR3 sequence (DNA): TGCGCCAGCAGCCAGGTCAGGGTCAGCAATCAGCCCCAGCATTTT.

This chain joins TRBV7-2 and TRBJ1-2; 11 bases match TRBD1. The trim removed 1 base at V and 5 bases at J, leaving 6 bases unmatched. This CDR3 region has 16 residues. Germline CDR1 reads SGHTA; CDR2 reads FQGNSA. CDR3 bases: TGTGCCAGCAGCTTAGGGGGGACAGGGGGTGTTTATGGCTACACCTTC. It specifies CASSLGGTGGVYGYTF.

The chain uses TRBV20-1 and TRBJ2-1, with unresolved D. This CDR3 contains 11 residues. From germline, CDR1 is DFQATT and CDR2 SNEGSKA (reference sequence). The V end was cut by 6 bases, the J end by 3 bases, with 6 bases between. CDR3 DNA sequence: TGCAGTGCCCCGATCTACAATGAGCAGTTCTTC. Its translation: CSAPIYNEQFF.

The chain links TRBV11-2 to TRBJ2-3; unclear D gene. V lost 2 bases and J lost 0, with 9 bases in between. The CDR3 contains 15 residues. Looked up from germline, CDR1 is SGHAT and CDR2 is FQNNGV. CDR3 DNA: TGTGCCAGCAGCTTACCCGGAATTAGCACAGATACGCAGTATTTT. This gives the protein CASSLPGISTDTQYF.

This clonotype has just a few counts. V and J are TRBV5-1 and TRBJ2-1; TRBD1 matches 10 bases. Germline V CDR1 and CDR2: SGHRS, YFSETQ. This CDR3 spans 16 amino acids. With V trimmed by 4 bases and J by 6 bases, 10 bases remained unmatched. CDR3 nucleotide sequence: TGCGCCAGCAGCCCTCCAGGGACAGGGGTTCGCAATGAGCAGTTCTTC. It is translated as CASSPPGTGVRNEQFF.

This chain links TRBV5-6 with TRBJ2-7, with D unclear. V dropped 0 bases and J dropped 1 base, with 8 bases sitting between them. CDR1 and CDR2 (germline): SGHDT, YYEEEE. The CDR3 is made up of 14 amino acids. The CDR3 region is CASSLGYRSYEQYF. CDR3 sequence (DNA): TGTGCCAGCAGCTTGGGGTACAGATCCTACGAGCAGTACTTC.